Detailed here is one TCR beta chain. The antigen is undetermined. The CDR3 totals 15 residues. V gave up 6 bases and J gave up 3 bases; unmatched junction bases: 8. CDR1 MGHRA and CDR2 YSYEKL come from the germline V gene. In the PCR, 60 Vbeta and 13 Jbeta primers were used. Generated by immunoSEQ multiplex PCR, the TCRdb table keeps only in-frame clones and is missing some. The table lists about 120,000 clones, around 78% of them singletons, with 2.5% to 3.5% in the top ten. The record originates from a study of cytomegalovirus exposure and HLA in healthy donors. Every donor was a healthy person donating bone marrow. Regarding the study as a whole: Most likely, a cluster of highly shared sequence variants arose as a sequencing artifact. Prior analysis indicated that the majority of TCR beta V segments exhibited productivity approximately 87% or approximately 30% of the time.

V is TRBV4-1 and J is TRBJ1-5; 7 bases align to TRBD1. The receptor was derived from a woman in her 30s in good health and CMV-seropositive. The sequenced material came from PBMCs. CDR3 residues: CASRNRGTDNQPQHF. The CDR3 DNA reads TGCGCCAGCAGAAACCGCGGGACAGACAATCAGCCCCAGCATTTT.